The 28 T cell receptor beta chains given below trace back to one sample, sequenced in a study of shared clonotypes between healthy human individuals. Sequencing used immunoSEQ multiplex PCR; TCRdb keeps in-frame clones, though not all of them. The table shows 2 million to 2.5 million clones, with 80% to 95% occurring only once. The specimen sequenced was naive CD4+ T cells from PBMCs. Subset denoted: CD45RA+ positively selected. The receptors originated from a man aged 18 to 30 in good health. Some clones in this sample may be carry-over from other donors' samples.

V is TRBV6-6 and J is TRBJ1-2; TRBD1 aligns across 7 bases. Germline CDR1 MNHNY, CDR2 SVGAGI (reference sequence). This CDR3 spans 14 amino acids. The ends lost 7 bases at V and 8 bases at J; junction bases unmatched: 13. The CDR3 region is CASILIEGAGGYTF. The CDR3 DNA sequence: TGTGCCAGCATCCTAATAGAGGGGGCTGGCGGCTACACCTTC.

This clone was counted once. The chain has TRBV14 and TRBJ2-7; no clear D. Germline CDR1 SGHDN, CDR2 FVKESK. The CDR3 is 14 residues long. V was trimmed by 1 base and J by 3 bases, leaving 10 bases between them. The CDR3 loop reads CASSQVGRVYEQYF. DNA for the CDR3: TGTGCCAGCAGCCAAGTAGGTCGGGTCTACGAGCAGTACTTC.

CDR3 DNA: TGTGCCAGCAGTGTCACAGGAGGCAATTCACCCCTCCACTTT. This translates into CASSVTGGNSPLHF. The rearrangement uses TRBV6-5 and TRBJ1-6; D perhaps matches TRBD1 (5 bases). This CDR3 contains 14 residues. Germline CDR1 and CDR2: MNHEY and SVGAGI. V lost 5 bases and J lost 7, with 12 bases in between.

This chain connects TRBV28 to TRBJ2-5, with D possibly matching TRBD2 (6 bases). The germline gives CDR1 MDHEN, CDR2 SYDVKM. Trimming cost V 4 bases and J 3 bases, with 12 bases left between them. The CDR3 has 14 amino acids. This chain's CDR3 is CASSSMGLEETQYF. CDR3 nucleotide sequence: TGTGCCAGCAGTTCCATGGGACTTGAAGAGACCCAGTACTTC. The complete variable domain, with remaining parts taken from reference TRBV28 and TRBJ2-5, reads DVKVTQSSRYLVKRTGEKVFLECVQDMDHENMFWYRQDPGLGLRLIYFSYDVKMKEKGDIPEGYSVSREKKERFSLILESASTNQTSMYLCASSSMGLEETQYFGPGTRLLVL.

The chain carries TRBV6-5 and TRBJ2-5; D might be TRBD2 (6 bases). Germline V gene lookup returns CDR1 MNHEY and CDR2 SVGAGI. With 2 bases removed from V and 5 bases from J, the gap between germline ends came to 12 bases. This CDR3 contains 14 residues. Here the CDR3 reads CASSYGEAMETQYF. As DNA, the CDR3 is TGTGCCAGCAGTTACGGGGAGGCCATGGAGACCCAGTACTTC.

The gene calls are TRBV28 and TRBJ2-7; D not certain. Germline V CDR1 and CDR2: MDHEN, SYDVKM. The V end lost 2 bases, the J end lost 5 bases, and 7 bases lay between the germline ends. The CDR3 extends over 12 amino acids. The CDR3 loop is CASSLDGNEQYF. The CDR3 DNA reads as TGTGCCAGCAGTTTAGACGGCAACGAGCAGTACTTC.

The chain links TRBV28 to TRBJ2-1; D ambiguous. This CDR3 has 12 amino acids. Trimming took 6 bases from V and 9 from J, leaving 12 bases between them. Germline assignment: CDR1 MDHEN and CDR2 SYDVKM. Written as DNA, the CDR3 is TGTGCCAGCAGGAATAGGGTCGGTGAGCAGTTCTTC. Translation: CASRNRVGEQFF. Drawing the rest from reference TRBV28 and TRBJ2-1, the complete variable domain is DVKVTQSSRYLVKRTGEKVFLECVQDMDHENMFWYRQDPGLGLRLIYFSYDVKMKEKGDIPEGYSVSREKKERFSLILESASTNQTSMYLCASRNRVGEQFFGPGTRLTVL.

Details on this clone: The same CDR3 is also encoded by other DNA sequences in this sample. This chain uses TRBV7-3 with TRBJ2-3; 10 bases map to TRBD2. The CDR3 covers 14 residues. Germline V CDR1 and CDR2: SGHTA, FQGTGA. V was clipped by 5 bases and J by 3 bases; unmatched bases: 2. The DNA of the CDR3 is TGTGCCAGCAGCCGAGCGGGAGGGACAGATACGCAGTATTTT. Its protein product is CASSRAGGTDTQYF.

The chain carries TRBV30 and TRBJ1-5; a weak D match, TRBD1 (6 bases). The CDR3 contains 13 residues. V lost 1 base, J lost 6 bases, and 10 bases lay in between. CDR1 and CDR2 from the germline V gene are GTSNPN and SVGIG (reference sequence). CDR3 protein: CAWSAVGGQPQHF. CDR3 coding DNA: TGTGCCTGGAGTGCGGTAGGGGGTCAGCCCCAGCATTTT.

This clone has a handful of counts. This chain joins TRBV2 and TRBJ1-1; no clear D. Germline lookup yields CDR1 SNHLY and CDR2 FYNNEI. The CDR3 length is 12 residues. V was cut by 8 bases and J by 5 bases, with 12 bases left in between. The chain's CDR3 is CASGREGTEAFF. The CDR3 nucleotides are TGTGCCAGCGGGCGAGAGGGTACTGAAGCTTTCTTT.

The V gene is TRBV6-1, the J gene TRBJ2-3; maybe TRBD2 (5 bases). The CDR3 contains 18 residues. The V end lost 1 base, the J end lost 1 base, and 18 bases lay between the germline ends. Germline V CDR1 and CDR2: MNHNS, SASEGT. CDR3 residues: CASSEEGVGLARTDTQYF. CDR3 bases: TGTGCCAGCAGTGAAGAGGGTGTGGGGTTAGCGCGCACAGATACGCAGTATTTT.

For the CDR3, the DNA is TGTGCCAGCAGTTCCCCCGGCAGGGGTCTCACTGAAGCTTTCTTT. Translating it yields CASSSPGRGLTEAFF. V gene TRBV28 combines with J gene TRBJ1-1; TRBD1 is a possible D gene (6 bases). Between the trimmed V and J ends, which lost 4 bases and 4 bases, there was a span of 16 bases. Looked up from germline, CDR1 is MDHEN and CDR2 is SYDVKM. This CDR3 region has 15 residues.

The rearrangement joins TRBV18 to TRBJ2-1; D might be TRBD1 (5 bases). V lost 6 bases to trimming and J lost 5 bases, with 14 bases between them. Germline assignment: CDR1 KGHSH and CDR2 LQKENI. This CDR3 has 14 amino acids. CDR3 sequence reads: CASSRQGSHNEQFF. DNA of the CDR3: TGTGCCAGCTCGCGGCAGGGATCCCACAATGAGCAGTTCTTC. The whole variable domain, remainder taken from reference TRBV18 and TRBJ2-1, is NAGVMQNPRHLVRRRGQEARLRCSPMKGHSHVYWYRQLPEEGLKFMVYLQKENIIDESGMPKERFSAEFPKEGPSILRIQQVVRGDSAAYFCASSRQGSHNEQFFGPGTRLTVL.

Notes on this clone: The same CDR3 can be traced to other DNA sequences in this sample. The rearrangement links TRBV11-3 to TRBJ2-2, with TRBD2 as a possible D gene (5 bases). This CDR3 spans 13 amino acids. The germline V gene has CDR1 SGHNT and CDR2 YENEEA. Trimming took off 0 bases at V and 6 bases at J, with 5 bases between the two ends. The CDR3 loop reads CASSLDGAGELFF. Written as DNA, the CDR3 is TGTGCCAGCAGCTTAGACGGGGCCGGGGAGCTGTTTTTT. The complete variable domain, with remaining parts taken from reference TRBV11-3 and TRBJ2-2, reads EAGVVQSPRYKIIEKKQPVAFWCNPISGHNTLYWYLQNLGQGPELLIRYENEEAVDDSQLPKDRFSAERLKGVDSTLKIQPAELGDSAVYLCASSLDGAGELFFGEGSRLTVL.

The rearrangement joins TRBV28 to TRBJ1-2; D unresolved. Trimming left V 3 bases short and J 2 bases short, with 13 bases between. Per the germline V gene, CDR1 is MDHEN and CDR2 is SYDVKM. This CDR3 contains 15 residues. Here the CDR3 reads CASSFLGRQNYGYTF. Here the CDR3 DNA reads TGTGCCAGCAGTTTCCTCGGGCGGCAAAACTATGGCTACACCTTC.

This chain uses TRBV9 with TRBJ2-4; no clear D gene. Germline CDR1 reads SGDLS; CDR2 reads YYNGEE. Between the trimmed V and J ends, which lost 6 bases and 0 bases, there was a span of 10 bases. The CDR3 is 14 amino acids. CDR3 protein: CASTQGLAKNIQYF. CDR3 coding DNA: TGTGCCAGCACCCAAGGGCTAGCCAAAAACATTCAGTACTTC.

This chain links TRBV29-1 with TRBJ1-2, with 7 bases that match TRBD1. The junction had 7 bases not matched to a gene; V was cut back by 6 bases and J by 3 bases. Per the germline V gene, CDR1 is SQVTM and CDR2 is ANQGSEA. The CDR3 runs 13 residues. This CDR3 reads CSVLTGRDYGYTF. The CDR3 DNA sequence: TGCAGCGTGCTGACAGGGAGGGACTATGGCTACACCTTC.

The V gene is TRBV11-2, the J gene TRBJ2-3; D is unresolved. The V gene's germline CDR1 is SGHAT and CDR2 FQNNGV. V lost 4 bases and J 1 base, leaving 3 bases between the germline ends. The CDR3 length is 12 residues. The CDR3 DNA follows: TGTGCCAGCAGCTCTCGCACAGATACGCAGTATTTT. Translation: CASSSRTDTQYF.

The chain's CDR3 is CAWGERLPTNEKLFF. For the CDR3, the DNA is TGTGCCTGGGGGGAGAGGCTGCCAACTAATGAAAAACTGTTTTTT. The genes are TRBV30 and TRBJ1-4; D call uncertain. Germline V CDR1 and CDR2: GTSNPN, SVGIG (reference sequence). V dropped 5 bases and J dropped 0 bases, with 13 bases sitting between them. This CDR3 is built from 15 residues.

The gene calls are TRBV2 and TRBJ2-1; 9 positions agree with TRBD2. CDR1 and CDR2 (germline): SNHLY, FYNNEI. Trimming cost V 6 bases and J 10 bases; bases outside gene matches: 10. The CDR3 is made up of 14 amino acids. CDR3 nucleotides: TGTGCCAGCAGGGGAACTAGCGGGTGGCTGGAGCAGTTCTTC. Translating it yields CASRGTSGWLEQFF.

As DNA, the CDR3 is TGCGCCAGCAGCCAACAGCCCGGGACAGGGCCCTACGAGCAGTACTTC. Translating it yields CASSQQPGTGPYEQYF. The chain uses TRBV4-1 and TRBJ2-7; 9 bases fit TRBD1. The CDR3 covers 16 residues. Germline V lookup: CDR1 MGHRA, CDR2 YSYEKL. Trimming cost V 2 bases and J 2 bases; bases outside gene matches: 7.

This clone was detected a few times. For the CDR3, the DNA is TGTGCCAGCAGGACAGGGGCTGGAAACACCATATATTTT. Its translation is CASRTGAGNTIYF. J is TRBJ1-3 and V is TRBV28; 8 bases line up with TRBD1. CDR1 and CDR2 from the germline V gene are MDHEN and SYDVKM. V was clipped by 6 bases and J by 2 bases; unmatched bases: 0. The length of the CDR3 is 13 residues.

This rearrangement joins TRBV6-1 to TRBJ2-5; tentatively, D is TRBD1 (5 bases). The CDR3 sequence is 11 residues long. Trimming took 11 bases from V and 5 from J, leaving 12 bases between them. Germline CDR1 is MNHNS and CDR2 is SASEGT. In nucleotides, the CDR3 is TGTGCCGCCAGGGCGGTTGAGACCCAGTACTTC. Translated: CAARAVETQYF.

The rearrangement links TRBV11-3 to TRBJ2-3; 7 bases agree with TRBD1. The CDR3 is 15 amino acids. Germline CDR1 and CDR2: SGHNT and YENEEA. J gave up 2 bases and V 1 base, and 3 bases lay outside the gene matches. The CDR3 spells CASSLGGGFTDTQYF. The CDR3 DNA follows: TGTGCCAGCAGCTTAGGAGGGGGCTTCACAGATACGCAGTATTTT.

The chain combines TRBV5-6 with TRBJ2-7; TRBD1 matches at 8 bases. Trimming removed 5 bases from V and 2 bases from J; junction bases left unmatched: 9. CDR3 size: 15 residues. Germline loops: CDR1 SGHDT, CDR2 YYEEEE. The CDR3 loop is CASSRIGTGAYEQYF. The CDR3 coding sequence is TGTGCCAGCAGTCGGATCGGGACAGGAGCCTACGAGCAGTACTTC.

The V gene is TRBV5-1, the J gene TRBJ2-3; D is possibly TRBD2 (6 bases). CDR1 is SGHRS and CDR2 is YFSETQ in the germline V gene. There are 17 residues in the CDR3. V dropped 4 bases and J dropped 2 bases, with 20 bases sitting between them. The CDR3 region has the DNA TGCGCCAGCAGCCTGGGAGGTGCCAACCTTCCCACAGATACGCAGTATTTT. Its protein is CASSLGGANLPTDTQYF.

Only one count was recorded for this clone. The rearrangement links TRBV4-1 to TRBJ1-2, with 7 positions matching TRBD1. This CDR3 has 14 amino acids. The V segment lost 2 bases and the J segment 5 bases; nucleotides outside the gene matches: 5. Per germline, CDR1 MGHRA and CDR2 YSYEKL. The CDR3 bases are TGCGCCAGCAGCCAACGACAGGGCCTTTATGGCTACACCTTC. This codes for CASSQRQGLYGYTF.

The J gene is TRBJ2-1, the V gene TRBV7-6; 8 positions match TRBD2. The CDR3 sequence is 16 residues long. V trimming: 5 bases; J trimming: 4 bases; junction bases outside the gene matches: 10. Per the germline V gene, CDR1 is SGHVS and CDR2 is FNYEAQ. CDR3 nucleotide sequence: TGTGCCAGCAGCCGGGGGAGCGGGAGAGTTTACAATGAGCAGTTCTTC. Amino acid sequence: CASSRGSGRVYNEQFF.